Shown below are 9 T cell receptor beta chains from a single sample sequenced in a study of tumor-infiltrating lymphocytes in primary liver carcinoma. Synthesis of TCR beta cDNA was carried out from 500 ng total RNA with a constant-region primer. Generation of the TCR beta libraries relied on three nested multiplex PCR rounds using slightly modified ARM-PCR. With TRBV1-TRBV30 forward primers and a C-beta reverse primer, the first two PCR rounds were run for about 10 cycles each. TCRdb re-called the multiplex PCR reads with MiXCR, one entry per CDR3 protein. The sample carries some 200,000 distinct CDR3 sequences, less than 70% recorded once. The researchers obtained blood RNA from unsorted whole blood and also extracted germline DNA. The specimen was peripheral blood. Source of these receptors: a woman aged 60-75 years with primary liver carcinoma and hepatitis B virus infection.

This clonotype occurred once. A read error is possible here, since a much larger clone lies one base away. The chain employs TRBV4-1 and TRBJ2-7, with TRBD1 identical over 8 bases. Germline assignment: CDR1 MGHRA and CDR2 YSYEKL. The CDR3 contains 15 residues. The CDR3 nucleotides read TGCGCCAGCAGCCAAGAATATCAGGGGGCGGACGAGCGGTACTTC. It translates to CASSQEYQGADERYF.

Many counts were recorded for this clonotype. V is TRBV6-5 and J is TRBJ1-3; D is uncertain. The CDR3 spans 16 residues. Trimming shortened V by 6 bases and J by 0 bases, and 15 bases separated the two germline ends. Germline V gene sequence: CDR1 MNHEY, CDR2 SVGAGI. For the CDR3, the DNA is TGTGCCAGCAGGTCCAGTAGATTCAACTCTGGAAACACCATATATTTT. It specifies CASRSSRFNSGNTIYF.

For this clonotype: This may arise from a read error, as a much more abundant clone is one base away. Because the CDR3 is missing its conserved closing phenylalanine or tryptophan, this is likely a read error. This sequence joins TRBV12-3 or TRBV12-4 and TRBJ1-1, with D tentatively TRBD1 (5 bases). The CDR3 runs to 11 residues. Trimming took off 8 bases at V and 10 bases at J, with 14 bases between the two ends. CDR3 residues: CASGGRGTAFL. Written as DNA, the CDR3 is TGTGCCAGCGGCGGACGGGGGACAGCTTTCCTT.

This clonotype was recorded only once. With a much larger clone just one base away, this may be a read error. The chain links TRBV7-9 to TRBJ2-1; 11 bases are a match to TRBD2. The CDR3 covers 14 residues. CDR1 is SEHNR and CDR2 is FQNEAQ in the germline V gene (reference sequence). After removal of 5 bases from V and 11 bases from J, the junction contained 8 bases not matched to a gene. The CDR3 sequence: CASSLLAGGQKQFF. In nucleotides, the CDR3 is TGTGCCAGCAGCCTTCTAGCGGGAGGTCAGAAGCAGTTCTTC.

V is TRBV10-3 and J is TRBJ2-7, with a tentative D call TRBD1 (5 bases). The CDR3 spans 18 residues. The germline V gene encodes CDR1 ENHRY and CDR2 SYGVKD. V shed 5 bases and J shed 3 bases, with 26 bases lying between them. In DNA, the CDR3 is TGTGCCATCAGTAGTCCCGGAGACAGCCCATCAGTACACTACGAGCAGTACTTC. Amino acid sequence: CAISSPGDSPSVHYEQYF.

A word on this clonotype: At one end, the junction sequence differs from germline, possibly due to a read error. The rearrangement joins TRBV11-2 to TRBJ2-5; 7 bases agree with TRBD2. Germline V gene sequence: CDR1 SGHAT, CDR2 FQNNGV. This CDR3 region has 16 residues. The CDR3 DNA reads TGTGCCAGCAACTACTCCCGTGGTTGCGGGAGAGAGACCCGGTACTTC. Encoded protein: CASNYSRGCGRETRYF.

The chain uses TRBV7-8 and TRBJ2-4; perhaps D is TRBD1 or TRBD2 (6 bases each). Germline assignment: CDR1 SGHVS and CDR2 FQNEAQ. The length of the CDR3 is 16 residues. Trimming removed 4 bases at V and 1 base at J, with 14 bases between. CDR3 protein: CASSSGGGIAKNIQYF. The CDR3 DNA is TGTGCCAGCAGCTCCGGAGGGGGGATCGCCAAAAACATTCAGTACTTC.

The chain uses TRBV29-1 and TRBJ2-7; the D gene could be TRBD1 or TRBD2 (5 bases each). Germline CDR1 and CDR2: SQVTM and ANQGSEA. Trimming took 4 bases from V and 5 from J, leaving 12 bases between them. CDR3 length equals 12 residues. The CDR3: CSVVEGPDEQYF. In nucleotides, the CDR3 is TGCAGCGTTGTAGAGGGACCTGACGAGCAGTACTTC.

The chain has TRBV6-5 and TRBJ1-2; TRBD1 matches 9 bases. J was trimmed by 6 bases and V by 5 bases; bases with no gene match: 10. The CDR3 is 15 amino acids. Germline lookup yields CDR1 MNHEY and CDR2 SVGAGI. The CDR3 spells CASSGPGQGLNGYTF. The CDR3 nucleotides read TGTGCCAGCAGTGGGCCGGGACAGGGTCTCAATGGCTACACCTTC.